Each of the 17 T cell receptor beta chains below was sequenced from the same sample in a study of blood T cell repertoires in COVID-19 (TCRdb year 2020). Library prep was done by the immunoSEQ multiplex PCR assay. TCRdb mirrors the immuneACCESS table, restricted to in-frame sequences. Some clones are absent from its copies; in checked studies, under half trace to an unresolved V gene, and the reason for the others is unknown. This sample comprises under 350,000 clones, about nine tenths of them detected only once. The biggest ten clones account for roughly 7.3% of the sample. Source material: peripheral blood. Receptors were obtained from a woman between 25 and 40 years old with COVID-19, enrolled during active disease.

J is TRBJ1-1 and V is TRBV3-1 (or the pseudogene TRBV3-2), with TRBD1 identical over 7 bases. The junction had 8 bases not matched to a gene; V was cut back by 4 bases and J by 0 bases. The CDR3 length is 16 residues. The germline gives CDR1 LGHDT, CDR2 YNNKEL (reference sequence). In DNA, the CDR3 is TGTGCCAGCAGCCCAGCACTGGGACAGATGAACACTGAAGCTTTCTTT. Its translation is CASSPALGQMNTEAFF.

CDR3 residues: CASKESGTYEQYF. The CDR3, as DNA: TGTGCCAGCAAGGAGAGCGGAACCTACGAGCAGTACTTC. V and J are TRBV28 and TRBJ2-7, with D perhaps TRBD2 (5 bases). The CDR3 contains 13 residues. V shed 7 bases and J shed 2 bases, with 12 bases lying between them. Looked up from germline, CDR1 is MDHEN and CDR2 is SYDVKM.

V usage is TRBV28 and J usage is TRBJ1-4; weak D call: TRBD1 (5 bases). Germline V lookup: CDR1 MDHEN, CDR2 SYDVKM. This CDR3 comprises 13 residues. The germline V and J ends were trimmed by 5 bases and 8 bases, with 12 bases remaining between them. The CDR3 is CASSPPRGEKLFF. The CDR3 DNA reads as TGTGCCAGCAGTCCCCCCCGGGGGGAAAAACTGTTTTTT.

The rearrangement links TRBV6-6 to TRBJ1-2; 7 positions agree with TRBD1. Trimming took 0 bases from V and 7 from J; bases not matched to a gene: 11. Germline V gene data show CDR1 as MNHNY and CDR2 as SVGAGI (reference sequence). The CDR3 has 16 residues. Here the CDR3 reads CASSYSMVLTGTGYTF. DNA of the CDR3: TGTGCCAGCAGTTACTCGATGGTTTTGACAGGGACTGGCTACACCTTC.

The chain joins TRBV9 to TRBJ2-1; TRBD2 matches 7 bases. Germline values: CDR1 SGDLS, CDR2 YYNGEE. The CDR3 has 14 residues. With V trimmed by 0 bases and J by 6 bases, 3 bases remained unmatched. The CDR3 DNA is TGTGCCAGCAGCGTAGCGGGAGGCCCCAATGAGCAGTTCTTC. It encodes CASSVAGGPNEQFF.

The chain uses TRBV28 and TRBJ1-1; D ambiguous. Trimming stripped 5 bases from V and 3 bases from J, with 13 bases between. Looked up from germline, CDR1 is MDHEN and CDR2 is SYDVKM. CDR3 length equals 14 residues. The CDR3 DNA sequence: TGTGCCAGCAGTCCCCCCTATTCTTACACTGAAGCTTTCTTT. Amino acid sequence: CASSPPYSYTEAFF. Combining the CDR3 with reference TRBV28 and TRBJ1-1 gives the whole variable domain DVKVTQSSRYLVKRTGEKVFLECVQDMDHENMFWYRQDPGLGLRLIYFSYDVKMKEKGDIPEGYSVSREKKERFSLILESASTNQTSMYLCASSPPYSYTEAFFGQGTRLTVV.

The V call is TRBV28, the J call TRBJ2-7; 7 nucleotides line up with TRBD2. The CDR3 is 14 amino acids. Germline assignment: CDR1 MDHEN and CDR2 SYDVKM. V dropped 2 bases and J dropped 7; count of bases not matched to a gene: 8. The CDR3 region is CASSLGTIRGEQYF. The CDR3 DNA is TGTGCCAGCAGTTTAGGGACTATCCGGGGAGAGCAGTACTTC.

The count of this clone is one. CDR3 bases: TGCGCCAGCAGCCAGGGATCAAGAGGAAACACCATATATTTT. Translating it yields CASSQGSRGNTIYF. This chain links TRBV5-1 with TRBJ1-3, with a tentative D call TRBD1 (5 bases). V lost 4 bases, J lost 4 bases, and 12 bases lay in between. The germline V gene encodes CDR1 SGHRS and CDR2 YFSETQ. The CDR3 contains 14 residues.

CDR3 DNA: TGTGCCAGCAGCCAAGGACAGGCAGGAGGCACTGAAGCTTTCTTT. Its translation is CASSQGQAGGTEAFF. This chain links TRBV7-2 with TRBJ1-1, with 7 nucleotides matching TRBD1. After removal of 5 bases from V and 4 bases from J, the junction contained 10 bases not matched to a gene. Germline CDR1 is SGHTA and CDR2 is FQGNSA. This CDR3 spans 15 amino acids.

V and J are TRBV3-1 (or the pseudogene TRBV3-2) and TRBJ1-4; the match to TRBD1 covers 9 bases. J gave up 6 bases and V 4 bases, and 6 bases lay outside the gene matches. The CDR3 spans 15 residues. The V gene's germline CDR1 is LGHDT and CDR2 YNNKEL (reference sequence). In DNA, the CDR3 is TGTGCCAGCAGCCCAACCGGGACAGGGCATGAAAAACTGTTTTTT. This translates into CASSPTGTGHEKLFF.

The chain combines TRBV14 with TRBJ1-1, with D perhaps matching TRBD1 (5 bases). The V end was cut by 4 bases, the J end by 0 bases, with 12 bases between. Per the germline V gene, CDR1 is SGHDN and CDR2 is FVKESK. The CDR3 is 15 residues long. CDR3 sequence reads: CASSLLQALNTEAFF. In DNA form, the CDR3 reads TGTGCCAGCAGCCTACTACAGGCGTTGAACACTGAAGCTTTCTTT.

This chain connects TRBV21-1 to TRBJ2-3; TRBD2, as called in the table, went unchecked against the DNA. TRBV21-1 is noted as a pseudogene. The CDR3 covers 19 residues. This chain's CDR3 is CASSTYRAGVRCSTDTQYF. The CDR3 DNA reads as TGTGCCAGCAGCACCTACCGCGCGGGAGTCAGATGTAGCACAGATACGCAGTATTTT.

V and J are TRBV19 and TRBJ2-1; D unclear. CDR1 and CDR2 from the germline V gene are LNHDA and SQIVND (reference sequence). The CDR3 runs 14 residues. V lost 6 bases to trimming and J lost 6 bases, with 15 bases between them. The CDR3 loop reads CASSRGGGSNEQFF. The CDR3 DNA follows: TGTGCCAGTAGCCGAGGTGGCGGTAGCAATGAGCAGTTCTTC.

This rearrangement joins TRBV9 to TRBJ2-1, with 12 bases aligning to TRBD2. With 4 bases clipped from V and 4 bases from J, the junction kept 12 bases outside the gene matches. CDR1 and CDR2 from the germline V gene are SGDLS and YYNGEE. The CDR3 totals 18 residues. CDR3 amino acids: CASSPGRLAGVGYNEQFF. The CDR3 coding sequence is TGTGCCAGCAGCCCGGGAAGACTAGCGGGAGTGGGTTACAATGAGCAGTTCTTC.

The chain has TRBV5-1 and TRBJ2-2; 11 bases match TRBD2. CDR1 and CDR2 (germline): SGHRS, YFSETQ. The junction had 4 bases not matched to a gene; V was cut back by 0 bases and J by 6 bases. The CDR3 has 16 residues. The CDR3, as DNA: TGCGCCAGCAGCTTGGTTGGGACTAGCGGCTCCGGGGAGCTGTTTTTT. As protein: CASSLVGTSGSGELFF. The complete variable domain, with remaining parts taken from reference TRBV5-1 and TRBJ2-2, reads KAGVTQTPRYLIKTRGQQVTLSCSPISGHRSVSWYQQTPGQGLQFLFEYFSETQRNKGNFPGRFSGRQFSNSRSEMNVSTLELGDSALYLCASSLVGTSGSGELFFGEGSRLTVL.

The genes are TRBV30 and TRBJ1-2, with 8 bases matching TRBD1. Trimming cost V 4 bases and J 0 bases; bases outside gene matches: 4. The CDR3 loop spans 14 amino acids. Germline CDR1 reads GTSNPN; CDR2 reads SVGIG (reference sequence). The CDR3 loop reads CAWTDRGSNYGYTF. The CDR3 bases are TGTGCCTGGACCGACAGGGGTTCTAACTATGGCTACACCTTC.

This sequence joins TRBV11-2 and TRBJ1-2; no firm D call. V was shortened by 3 bases and J by 4 bases, with 15 bases between the two germline ends. In germline, CDR1 is SGHAT, CDR2 FQNNGV. The length of the CDR3 is 15 residues. CDR3 nucleotide sequence: TGTGCCAGCAGCTTCGGTATCGGGGATCCCTATGGCTACACCTTC. Its translation: CASSFGIGDPYGYTF.